This T cell receptor (beta chain) was obtained from a study of shared clonotypes between healthy human individuals. With 4 bases clipped from V and 7 bases from J, the junction kept 12 bases outside the gene matches. The CDR3 is 15 residues long. Germline V CDR1 and CDR2: SGHRS, YFSETQ. TCRdb's copy holds only in-frame clones and misses some; the assay was immunoSEQ multiplex PCR. The data show some 2.3 million clones, with over 85% seen just once and 0.35% to 0.5% held by the top ten. The chain couples TRBV5-1 to TRBJ2-7, with 9 bases lining up with TRBD1. The source of this sequence is a man aged 18 to 29 in good health. Some clones in this sample may be carry-over from other donors' samples. Sequencing was done on a sample of naive CD4+ T cells from PBMCs. The subset: CD45RA+ positively selected. CDR3 nucleotides: TGCGCCAGCAGCCTCCGACAGGGGGGTTCTGAGGAGCAGTACTTC. As protein: CASSLRQGGSEEQYF.